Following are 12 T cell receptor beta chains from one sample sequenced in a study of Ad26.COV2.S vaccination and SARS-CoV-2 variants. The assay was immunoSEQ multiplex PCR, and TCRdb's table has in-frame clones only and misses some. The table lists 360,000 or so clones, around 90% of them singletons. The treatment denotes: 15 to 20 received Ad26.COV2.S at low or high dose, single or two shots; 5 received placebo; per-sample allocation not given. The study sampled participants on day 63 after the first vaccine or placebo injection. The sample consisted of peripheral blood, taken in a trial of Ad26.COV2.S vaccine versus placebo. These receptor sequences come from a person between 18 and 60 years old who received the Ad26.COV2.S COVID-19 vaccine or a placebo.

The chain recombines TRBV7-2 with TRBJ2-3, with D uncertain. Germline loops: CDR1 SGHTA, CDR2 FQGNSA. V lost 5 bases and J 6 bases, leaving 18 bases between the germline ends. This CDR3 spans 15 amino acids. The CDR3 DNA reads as TGTGCCAGCAGCCTCAGGACGGGCCTCTCCGATACGCAGTATTTT. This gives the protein CASSLRTGLSDTQYF.

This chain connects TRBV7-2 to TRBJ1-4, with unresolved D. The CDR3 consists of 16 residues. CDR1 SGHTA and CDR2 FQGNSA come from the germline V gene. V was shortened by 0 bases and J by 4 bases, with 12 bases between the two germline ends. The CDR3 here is CASSLAYGSNNEKLFF. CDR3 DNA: TGTGCCAGCAGCTTAGCCTACGGGAGTAATAATGAAAAACTGTTTTTT. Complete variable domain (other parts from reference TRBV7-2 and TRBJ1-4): GAGVSQSPSNKVTEKGKDVELRCDPISGHTALYWYRQSLGQGLEFLIYFQGNSAPDKSGLPSDRFSAERTGGSVSTLTIQRTQQEDSAVYLCASSLAYGSNNEKLFFGSGTQLSVL.

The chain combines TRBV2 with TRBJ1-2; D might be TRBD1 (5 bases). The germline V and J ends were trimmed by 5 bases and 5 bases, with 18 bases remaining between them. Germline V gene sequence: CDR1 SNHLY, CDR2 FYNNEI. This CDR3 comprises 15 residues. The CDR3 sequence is CASSQGEALTYGYTF. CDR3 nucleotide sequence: TGTGCCAGCAGTCAAGGGGAGGCTCTGACGTATGGCTACACCTTC. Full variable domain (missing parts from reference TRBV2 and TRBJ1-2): EPEVTQTPSHQVTQMGQEVILRCVPISNHLYFYWYRQILGQKVEFLVSFYNNEISEKSEIFDDQFSVERPDGSNFTLKIRSTKLEDSAMYFCASSQGEALTYGYTFGSGTRLTVV.

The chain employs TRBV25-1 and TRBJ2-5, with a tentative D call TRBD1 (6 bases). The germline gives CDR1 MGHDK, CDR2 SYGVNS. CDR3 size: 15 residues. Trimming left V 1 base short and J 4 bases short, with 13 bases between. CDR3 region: CASSESGRGSETQYF. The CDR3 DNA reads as TGTGCCAGCAGTGAATCTGGCAGGGGATCAGAGACCCAGTACTTC.

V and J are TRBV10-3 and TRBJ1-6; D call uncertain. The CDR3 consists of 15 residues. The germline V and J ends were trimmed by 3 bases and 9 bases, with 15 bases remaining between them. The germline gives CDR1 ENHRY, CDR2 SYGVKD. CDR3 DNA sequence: TGTGCCATCAGTGAAGAGAGGGATCAAGTTTCACCCCTCCACTTT. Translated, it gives CAISEERDQVSPLHF.

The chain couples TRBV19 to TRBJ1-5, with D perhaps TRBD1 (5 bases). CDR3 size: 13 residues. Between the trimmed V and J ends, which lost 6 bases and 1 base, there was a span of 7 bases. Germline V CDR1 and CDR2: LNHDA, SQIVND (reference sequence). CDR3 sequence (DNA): TGTGCCAGTAGGAGGGGCAGCAATCAGCCCCAGCATTTT. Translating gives CASRRGSNQPQHF.

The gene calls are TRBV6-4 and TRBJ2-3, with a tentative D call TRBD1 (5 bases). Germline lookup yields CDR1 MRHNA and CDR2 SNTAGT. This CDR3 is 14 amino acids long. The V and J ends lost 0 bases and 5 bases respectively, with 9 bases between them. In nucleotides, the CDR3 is TGTGCCAGCAGTGACTCAGGGGCTCAAGATACGCAGTATTTT. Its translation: CASSDSGAQDTQYF.

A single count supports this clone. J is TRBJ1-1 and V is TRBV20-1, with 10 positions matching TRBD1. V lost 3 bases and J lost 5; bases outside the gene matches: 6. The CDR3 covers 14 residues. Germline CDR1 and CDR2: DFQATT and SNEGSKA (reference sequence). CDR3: CSASQGQGITEAFF. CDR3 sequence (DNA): TGCAGTGCTAGTCAGGGACAGGGGATAACTGAAGCTTTCTTT.

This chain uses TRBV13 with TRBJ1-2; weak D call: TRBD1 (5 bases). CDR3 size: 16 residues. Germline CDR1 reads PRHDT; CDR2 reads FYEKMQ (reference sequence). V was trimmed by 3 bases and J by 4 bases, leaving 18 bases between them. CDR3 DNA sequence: TGTGCCAGCAGCTTCTTGGGGGACCACGTCAGCTATGGCTACACCTTC. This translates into CASSFLGDHVSYGYTF.

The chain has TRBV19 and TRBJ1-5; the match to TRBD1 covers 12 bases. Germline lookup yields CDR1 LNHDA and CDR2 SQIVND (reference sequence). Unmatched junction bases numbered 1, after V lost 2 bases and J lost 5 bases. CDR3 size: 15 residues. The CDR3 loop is CASSIRDRGHQPQHF. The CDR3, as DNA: TGTGCCAGTAGTATACGGGACAGGGGGCATCAGCCCCAGCATTTT.

The CDR3 here is CASSPTLTGRDGYTF. The CDR3, as DNA: TGTGCCAGCAGCCCCACCCTCACAGGCAGAGATGGCTACACCTTC. The rearrangement joins TRBV9 to TRBJ1-2; a weak D match, TRBD1 (5 bases). The CDR3 spans 15 residues. The V gene lost 4 bases and the J gene lost 6 bases, with 19 bases spanning the gap. Germline CDR1 reads SGDLS; CDR2 reads YYNGEE.

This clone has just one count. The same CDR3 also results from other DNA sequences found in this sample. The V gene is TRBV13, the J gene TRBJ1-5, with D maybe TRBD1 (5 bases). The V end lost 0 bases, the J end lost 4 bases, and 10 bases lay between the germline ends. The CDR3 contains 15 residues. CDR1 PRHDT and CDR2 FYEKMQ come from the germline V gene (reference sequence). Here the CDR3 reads CASSLGGTVNQPQHF. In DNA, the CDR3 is TGTGCCAGCAGCTTAGGCGGGACGGTTAATCAGCCCCAGCATTTT.